This is a list of T cell receptor beta chains from one sample in a study of blood T cell repertoires in COVID-19. TCRdb keeps only in-frame clones here, not all; method: immunoSEQ multiplex PCR. Here the sample spans about 60,000 clones, roughly three quarters being singletons. Sequenced input: peripheral blood. These receptors all come from a woman aged 80 or over with acute or convalescent COVID-19. Each CDR3 is given with its conserved first and last residue. The D gene is left open where the match is weak. A clone size is listed for some rows: how often the clone was seen (once, few, many), or a class if it is expanded.

TRBJ2-7	TRBV3-1/TRBV3-2	TRBD2	NA	CASSPTFGTSSYEQYF	TGTGCCAGCAGCCCAACCTTCGGGACTAGCTCCTACGAGCAGTACTTC
TRBJ1-6	TRBV2	TRBD1	NA	CATTGTGYSPLHF	TGTGCCACCACCGGGACAGGCTATTCACCCCTCCACTTT
TRBJ2-6	TRBV9	NA	few	CASSVSVAEGANVLTF	TGTGCCAGCAGCGTCAGTGTCGCGGAGGGGGCCAACGTCCTGACTTTC
TRBJ2-7	TRBV25-1	TRBD2	NA	CASSGLAGSYEQYF	TGTGCCAGCAGTGGACTAGCGGGTTCCTACGAGCAGTACTTC
TRBJ2-7	TRBV6-6	TRBD1	NA	CASSRNTGVEQYF	TGTGCCAGCAGTAGAAATACAGGGGTCGAGCAGTACTTC
TRBJ1-6	TRBV6-5	TRBD1	NA	CASSSLSGTANSPLHF	TGTGCCAGCAGTTCGCTTTCCGGGACAGCTAATTCACCCCTCCACTTT
TRBJ1-5	TRBV19	TRBD1	NA	CASSPTGVNQPQHF	TGTGCCAGTAGCCCGACAGGGGTTAATCAGCCCCAGCATTTT
TRBJ1-1	TRBV2	NA	NA	CASSEPGQNTEAFF	TGTGCCAGCAGTGAACCGGGACAGAACACTGAAGCTTTCTTT
TRBJ1-1	TRBV7-2	NA	NA	CASSLVVAGVTFF	TGTGCCAGCAGCTTAGTGGTAGCCGGGGTGACTTTCTTT
TRBJ1-3	TRBV6-5	NA	NA	CASSYSSPGAGNTIYF	TGTGCCAGCAGTTACTCGAGTCCCGGGGCTGGAAACACCATATATTTT